This TCR beta chain was identified in a study of cytomegalovirus exposure and HLA in healthy donors. Both 60 Vbeta primers and 13 Jbeta primers went into the PCR. Generated by immunoSEQ multiplex PCR, the TCRdb table keeps only in-frame clones and is missing some. The sample records 150,000 to 200,000 clones, around four fifths being singletons. The CDR3 loop spans 15 amino acids. Germline loops: CDR1 SGHDN, CDR2 FVKESK. The V end was cut by 1 base, the J end by 10 bases, with 14 bases between. The sample comprised PBMCs. The clonotype originates from a man aged 50 to 60 in good health and CMV-seropositive. The chain joins TRBV14 to TRBJ1-6; maybe TRBD1 (6 bases). The CDR3 here is CASSQAFQGWSPLHF. The CDR3 region has the DNA TGTGCCAGCAGCCAAGCATTCCAGGGGTGGTCACCCCTCCACTTT.